The sequence of this T cell receptor (beta chain) was determined in a study of cytomegalovirus exposure and HLA in healthy donors. Generated by immunoSEQ multiplex PCR, the TCRdb table keeps only in-frame clones and is missing some. Here the sample spans 150,000 to 250,000 clones, more than 65% being singletons. V lost 1 base, J lost 5 bases, and 8 bases lay in between. CDR3 length: 13 residues. The germline CDR1 and CDR2 sequences are SEHNR and FQNEAQ (reference sequence). The chain has TRBV7-9 and TRBJ2-5; TRBD1 might be the D (5 bases). The TCR comes from a young woman in good health and CMV-seropositive. The material sequenced was PBMCs. The DNA for the CDR3 is TGTGCCAGCAGCTTAGAGGGGCGTGAGACCCAGTACTTC. Protein sequence: CASSLEGRETQYF. The full variable domain, in which reference TRBV7-9 and TRBJ2-5 provide the parts outside the CDR3, is DTGVSQNPRHKITKRGQNVTFRCDPISEHNRLYWYRQTLGQGPEFLTYFQNEAQLEKSRLLSDRFSAERPKGSFSTLEIQRTEQGDSAMYLCASSLEGRETQYFGPGTRLLVL.